The TCR beta chain under discussion was sequenced for a study of graft-versus-host responses after intestinal transplantation. Study-wide context: Recipients had transplants, and these were multivisceral, liver-intestinal, or isolated intestinal.

Profiled with immunoSEQ multiplex PCR; TCRdb holds only in-frame clones, not every one. The data contain about 120,000 clones, about nine tenths of them singletons. The study's findings and limits: Recipient marrow showed GvH clones, some seen first in ileum or blood. Early declines in HvG clones that occurred post-transplant were associated with peak circulating GvH clone levels.

With regard to this clone: Its target is not known.

The CDR3 has 11 amino acids. V gave up 2 bases and J gave up 4 bases, with 4 bases separating them. The V gene's germline CDR1 is SGHDT and CDR2 YYEEEE. This clonotype was obtained from a human donor who received an intestinal transplant. The genes are TRBV5-6 and TRBJ2-7; no clear D. The input for sequencing was unstimulated CD4+ T cells sorted from spleen or lymph node cells, taken before intestinal transplant. DNA of the CDR3: TGTGCCAGCAGCTTCGGGTACGAGCAGTACTTC. Translation gives CASSFGYEQYF.